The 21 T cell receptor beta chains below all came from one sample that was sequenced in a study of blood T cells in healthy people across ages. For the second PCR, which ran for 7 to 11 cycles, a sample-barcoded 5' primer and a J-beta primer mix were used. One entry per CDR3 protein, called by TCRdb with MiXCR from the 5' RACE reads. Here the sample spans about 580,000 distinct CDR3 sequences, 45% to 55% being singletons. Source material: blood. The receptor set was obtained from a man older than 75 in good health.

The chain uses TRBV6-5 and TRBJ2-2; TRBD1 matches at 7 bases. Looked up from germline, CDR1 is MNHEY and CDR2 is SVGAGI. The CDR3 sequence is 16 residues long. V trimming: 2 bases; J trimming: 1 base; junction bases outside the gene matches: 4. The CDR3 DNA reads TGTGCCAGCAGTTACAAGACAGGGAGGAACACCGGGGAGCTGTTTTTT. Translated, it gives CASSYKTGRNTGELFF.

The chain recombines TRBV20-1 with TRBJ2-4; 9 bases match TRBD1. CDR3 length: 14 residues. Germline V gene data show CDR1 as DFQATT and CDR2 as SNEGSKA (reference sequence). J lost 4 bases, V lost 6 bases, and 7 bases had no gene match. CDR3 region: CSAQWTGVKNIQYF. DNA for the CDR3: TGCAGTGCGCAGTGGACAGGGGTAAAAAACATTCAGTACTTC.

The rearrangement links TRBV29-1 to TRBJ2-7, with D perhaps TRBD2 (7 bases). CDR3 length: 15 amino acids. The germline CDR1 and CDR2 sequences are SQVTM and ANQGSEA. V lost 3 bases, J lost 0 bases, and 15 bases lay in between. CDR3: CSVEGRRGPSYEQYF. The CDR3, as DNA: TGCAGCGTTGAGGGAAGGCGGGGGCCCTCCTACGAGCAGTACTTC.

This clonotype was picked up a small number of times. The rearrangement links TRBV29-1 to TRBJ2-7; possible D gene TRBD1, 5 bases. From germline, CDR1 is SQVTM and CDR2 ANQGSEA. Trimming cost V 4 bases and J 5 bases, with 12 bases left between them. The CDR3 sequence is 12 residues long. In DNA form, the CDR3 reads TGCAGCGTTGGGCAGGGTCTTAACGAGCAGTACTTC. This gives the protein CSVGQGLNEQYF.

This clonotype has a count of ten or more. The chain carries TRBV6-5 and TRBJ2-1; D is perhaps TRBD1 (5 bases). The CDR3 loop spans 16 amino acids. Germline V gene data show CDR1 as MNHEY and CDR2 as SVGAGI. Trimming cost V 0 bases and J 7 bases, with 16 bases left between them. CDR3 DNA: TGTGCCAGCAGTTACTCGGGCCAGGGCCAGGAGAATGAGCAGTTCTTC. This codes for CASSYSGQGQENEQFF.

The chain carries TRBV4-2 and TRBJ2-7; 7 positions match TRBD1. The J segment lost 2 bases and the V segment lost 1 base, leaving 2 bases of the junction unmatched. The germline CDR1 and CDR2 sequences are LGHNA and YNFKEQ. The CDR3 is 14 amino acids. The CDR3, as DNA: TGTGCCAGCAGCCAAGTGGGACAGCCCTACGAGCAGTACTTC. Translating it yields CASSQVGQPYEQYF.

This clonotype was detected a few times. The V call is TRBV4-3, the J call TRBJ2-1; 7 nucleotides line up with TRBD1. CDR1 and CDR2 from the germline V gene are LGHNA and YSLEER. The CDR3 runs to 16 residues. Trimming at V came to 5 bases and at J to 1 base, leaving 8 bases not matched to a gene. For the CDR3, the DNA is TGCGCCAGCAGCGCCCAACAGGGGCCATCCTACAATGAGCAGTTCTTC. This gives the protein CASSAQQGPSYNEQFF.

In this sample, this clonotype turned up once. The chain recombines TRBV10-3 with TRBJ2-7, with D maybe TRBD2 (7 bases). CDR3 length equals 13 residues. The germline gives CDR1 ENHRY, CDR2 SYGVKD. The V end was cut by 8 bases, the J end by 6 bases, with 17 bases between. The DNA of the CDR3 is TGTGCCATCTCCAAGGGGGGAGGGCCCGAGCAGTACTTC. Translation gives CAISKGGGPEQYF.

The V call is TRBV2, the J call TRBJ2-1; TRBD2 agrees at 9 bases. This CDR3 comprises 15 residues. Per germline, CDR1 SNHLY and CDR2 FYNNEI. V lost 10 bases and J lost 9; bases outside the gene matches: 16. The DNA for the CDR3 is TGTGCCACTGCAGCGAATAGCGGGAGTAGGAGTGAGCAGTTCTTC. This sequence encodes CATAANSGSRSEQFF.

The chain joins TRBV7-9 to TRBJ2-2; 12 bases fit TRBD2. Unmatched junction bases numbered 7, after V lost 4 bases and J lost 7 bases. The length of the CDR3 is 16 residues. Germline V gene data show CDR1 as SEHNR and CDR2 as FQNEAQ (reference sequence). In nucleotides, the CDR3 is TGTGCCAGCAGCTACGGACTAGCGGGAAGTCTCGGGGAGCTGTTTTTT. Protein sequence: CASSYGLAGSLGELFF.

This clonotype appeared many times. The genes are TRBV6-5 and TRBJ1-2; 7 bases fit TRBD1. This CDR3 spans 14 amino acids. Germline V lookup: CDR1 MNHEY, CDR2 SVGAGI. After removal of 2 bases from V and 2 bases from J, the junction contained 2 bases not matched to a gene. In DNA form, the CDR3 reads TGTGCCAGCAGTTACGGCAGGGGGAACTATGGCTACACCTTC. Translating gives CASSYGRGNYGYTF.

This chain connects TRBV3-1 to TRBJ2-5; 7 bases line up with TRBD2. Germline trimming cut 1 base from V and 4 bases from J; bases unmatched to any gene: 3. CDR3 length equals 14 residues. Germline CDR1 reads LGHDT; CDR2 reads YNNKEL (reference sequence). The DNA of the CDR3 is TGTGCCAGCAGCCAAGTTGGGGGGGTAGAGACCCAGTACTTC. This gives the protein CASSQVGGVETQYF.

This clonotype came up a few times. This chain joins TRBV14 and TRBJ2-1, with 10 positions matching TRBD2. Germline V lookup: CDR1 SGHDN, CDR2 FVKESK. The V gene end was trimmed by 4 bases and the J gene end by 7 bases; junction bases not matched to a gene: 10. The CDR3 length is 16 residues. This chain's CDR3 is CASSRFLAGASNEQFF. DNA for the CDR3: TGTGCCAGCAGCCGGTTTCTAGCGGGGGCGTCTAATGAGCAGTTCTTC.

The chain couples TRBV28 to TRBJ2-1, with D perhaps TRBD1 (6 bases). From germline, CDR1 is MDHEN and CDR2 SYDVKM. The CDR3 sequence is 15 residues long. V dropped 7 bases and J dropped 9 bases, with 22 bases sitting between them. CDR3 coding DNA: TGTGCCAGCACCCTTCGGGGACCCACCAGGGGTGAGCAGTTCTTC. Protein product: CASTLRGPTRGEQFF.

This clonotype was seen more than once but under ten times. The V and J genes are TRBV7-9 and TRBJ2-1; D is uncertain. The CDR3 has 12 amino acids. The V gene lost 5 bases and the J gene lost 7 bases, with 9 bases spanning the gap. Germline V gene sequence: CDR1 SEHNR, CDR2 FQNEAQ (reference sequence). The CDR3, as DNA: TGTGCCAGCAGCGTCTATGAAAATGAGCAGTTCTTC. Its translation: CASSVYENEQFF.

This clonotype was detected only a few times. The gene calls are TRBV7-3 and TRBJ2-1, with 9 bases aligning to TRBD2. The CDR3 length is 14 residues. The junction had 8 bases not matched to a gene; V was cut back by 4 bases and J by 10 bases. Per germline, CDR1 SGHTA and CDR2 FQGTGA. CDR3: CASSSTSGLGEQFF. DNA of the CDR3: TGTGCCAGCAGCTCGACTAGCGGACTCGGAGAGCAGTTCTTC.

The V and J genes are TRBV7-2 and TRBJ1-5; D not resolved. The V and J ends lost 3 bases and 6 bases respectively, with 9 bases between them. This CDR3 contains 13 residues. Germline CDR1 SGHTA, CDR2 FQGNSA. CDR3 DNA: TGTGCCAGCAGCTTTTCGGAGGGTCAGCCCCAGCATTTT. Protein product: CASSFSEGQPQHF.

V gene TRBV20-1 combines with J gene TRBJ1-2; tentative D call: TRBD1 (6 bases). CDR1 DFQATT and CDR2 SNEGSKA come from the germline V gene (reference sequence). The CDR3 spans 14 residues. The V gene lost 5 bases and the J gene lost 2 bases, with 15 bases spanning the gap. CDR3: CSAPGHDDNYGYTF. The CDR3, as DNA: TGCAGTGCTCCGGGACATGACGACAACTATGGCTACACCTTC.

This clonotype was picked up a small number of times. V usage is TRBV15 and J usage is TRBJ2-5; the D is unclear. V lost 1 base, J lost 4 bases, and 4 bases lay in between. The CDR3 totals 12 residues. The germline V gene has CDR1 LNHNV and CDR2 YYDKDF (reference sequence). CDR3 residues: CATSRAGETQYF. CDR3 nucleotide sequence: TGTGCCACCAGCAGAGCTGGAGAGACCCAGTACTTC.

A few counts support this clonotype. The CDR3 reads CASSLWGGLTYEQYF. The CDR3 DNA reads TGTGCCAGCAGCTTATGGGGGGGCCTGACCTACGAGCAGTACTTC. J is TRBJ2-7 and V is TRBV7-2; perhaps TRBD2 as D (7 bases). Germline V gene data show CDR1 as SGHTA and CDR2 as FQGNSA. This CDR3 is built from 15 residues. V lost 2 bases to trimming and J lost 2 bases, with 13 bases between them.

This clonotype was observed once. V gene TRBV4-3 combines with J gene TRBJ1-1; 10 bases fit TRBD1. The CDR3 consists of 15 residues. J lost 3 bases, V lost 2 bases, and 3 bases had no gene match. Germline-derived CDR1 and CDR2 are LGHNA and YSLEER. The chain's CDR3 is CASSQIGTGDTEAFF. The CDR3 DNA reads TGCGCCAGCAGCCAAATAGGGACAGGGGACACTGAAGCTTTCTTT.